The 5 T cell receptor beta chains in this list originate from one sample, sequenced in a study of shared clonotypes between healthy human individuals (dated by TCRdb to the early 2020s). The library was prepared using the immunoSEQ multiplex PCR assay. This is the immuneACCESS table as TCRdb keeps it, with only in-frame sequences that have V and J called. A part of the clones is gone; compared with another copy, unresolved V genes explain less than half, and the rest is unexplained. The sample contains about 2 million clones, 95% of them found a single time. The ten largest clones take up 0.1% to 0.15% of the sample. Sequencing was carried out using naive CD4+ T cells sorted from blood. The meaning of the sample's cell subset or site label: CD45RA+ positively selected. The receptors were sampled from a man aged 18-30 years in good health.

The J gene is TRBJ2-3, the V gene TRBV5-1, with TRBD1 identical over 7 bases. Trimming cost V 3 bases and J 1 base; bases outside gene matches: 5. The CDR3 has 15 amino acids. CDR1 is SGHRS, CDR2 YFSETQ, per germline. The CDR3 region has the DNA TGCGCCAGCAGCTCGAACGGACAGGGCACAGATACGCAGTATTTT. This codes for CASSSNGQGTDTQYF.

The gene calls are TRBV28 and TRBJ1-6, with no clear D. V lost 2 bases, J lost 12 bases, and 14 bases lay in between. Germline V gives CDR1 MDHEN, CDR2 SYDVKM. The CDR3 sequence is 14 residues long. CDR3: CASSLGGQNLPLHF. The CDR3 nucleotides are TGTGCCAGCAGTTTAGGTGGTCAGAACTTACCCCTCCACTTT.

The V gene is TRBV6-1, the J gene TRBJ2-7; 7 positions match TRBD1. Germline loops: CDR1 MNHNS, CDR2 SASEGT. The CDR3 has 14 amino acids. V lost 4 bases to trimming and J lost 3 bases; unmatched junction nucleotides: 6. CDR3 loop: CASSAGQRGYEQYF. The DNA of the CDR3 is TGTGCCAGCAGTGCGGGACAGAGAGGCTACGAGCAGTACTTC.

The CDR3 protein is CASSRGTTNTGELFF. DNA for the CDR3: TGTGCCAGTAGTCGTGGGACAACGAACACCGGGGAGCTGTTTTTT. The V and J genes are TRBV19 and TRBJ2-2, with a tentative D call TRBD1 (6 bases). V was clipped by 5 bases and J by 0 bases, with 10 bases between them. Germline CDR1 and CDR2: LNHDA and SQIVND (reference sequence). This CDR3 is built from 15 residues.

On this clone: Other nucleotide sequences in the sample specify the same CDR3. The chain employs TRBV5-1 and TRBJ2-3; D call uncertain. Germline values: CDR1 SGHRS, CDR2 YFSETQ. Trimming cost V 0 bases and J 1 base, with 6 bases left between them. This CDR3 spans 14 amino acids. This chain's CDR3 is CASSLALGTDTQYF. CDR3 nucleotides: TGCGCCAGCAGCTTGGCACTGGGCACAGATACGCAGTATTTT.